This T cell receptor beta chain was retrieved from a study of glioma-infiltrating T cells. General observations from the study: Above-expected tissue-blood divergence occurred in all gliomas, most in low-grade ones. Tissue and blood shared very few CDR3 sequences.

In this sample, this clonotype turned up many times. Antigen: not known. TCR alpha and beta CDR3 regions were amplified from RNA using iRepertoire nested multiplex PCR. One-step reverse transcription and amplification started from around 100-400 ng of tissue mRNA or PBMC total RNA. From the multiplex PCR reads, TCRdb called clonotypes with MiXCR, one entry per CDR3 protein. Of around 190,000 distinct CDR3 sequences in the sample, approximately 40% were seen once. The CDR3 extends over 11 amino acids. V lost 7 bases, J lost 2 bases, and 9 bases lay in between. CDR1 is DFQATT, CDR2 SNEGSKA, per germline (reference sequence).

This chain links TRBV20-1 with TRBJ2-7; D is unresolved. The specimen sequenced was glioma tissue, nonneoplastic brain tissue, or PBMCs (not recorded which). The clonotype was recovered from a human donor with low-grade glioma or glioblastoma, undergoing nonglioma brain surgery, or in good health (not recorded which). This CDR3 is CSVLLTYEQYF. DNA for the CDR3: TGCAGTGTCCTACTGACCTACGAGCAGTACTTC.